The 26 T cell receptor beta chains presented below share a single source sample, sequenced in a study of blood T cell repertoires in COVID-19. Generated by immunoSEQ multiplex PCR, the TCRdb table keeps only in-frame clones and is missing some. The sample includes some 270,000 clones, around nine tenths of them seen just once. Sequenced sample: PBMCs or T cells enriched from blood (not recorded which). The source is a woman aged 40-49 years who had been exposed to COVID-19.

The V and J genes are TRBV4-1 and TRBJ1-2; D not resolved. V was shortened by 0 bases and J by 2 bases, with 10 bases between the two germline ends. This CDR3 spans 15 amino acids. Germline CDR1 and CDR2: MGHRA and YSYEKL. This CDR3 is CASSQDIVRNYGYTF. The CDR3, as DNA: TGCGCCAGCAGCCAAGATATCGTGCGGAACTATGGCTACACCTTC.

J is TRBJ2-3 and V is TRBV29-1, with D perhaps matching TRBD2 (7 bases). V lost 8 bases and J 1 base, leaving 16 bases between the germline ends. The CDR3 consists of 14 residues. From germline, CDR1 is SQVTM and CDR2 ANQGSEA. The CDR3 nucleotides are TGCAGCCTTTGTCGGGGGGCTGGCACAGATACGCAGTATTTT. Protein sequence: CSLCRGAGTDTQYF.

The chain has TRBV24-1 and TRBJ2-3, with D perhaps TRBD2 (5 bases). Germline V gene data show CDR1 as KGHDR and CDR2 as SFDVKD. V was shortened by 8 bases and J by 1 base, with 12 bases between the two germline ends. The CDR3 has 14 residues. CDR3 region: CATNPGSGTDTQYF. The CDR3 nucleotides read TGTGCCACCAACCCGGGGTCGGGCACAGATACGCAGTATTTT.

The J gene is TRBJ1-1, the V gene TRBV19, with 7 bases that match TRBD1. This CDR3 is built from 16 residues. V trimming: 4 bases; J trimming: 4 bases; junction bases outside the gene matches: 12. CDR1 and CDR2 from the germline V gene are LNHDA and SQIVND (reference sequence). The CDR3 DNA follows: TGTGCCAGTAGTAAGATACAGGGGACTGTTGCCACTGAAGCTTTCTTT. It codes for CASSKIQGTVATEAFF.

This chain connects TRBV27 to TRBJ2-6; TRBD2 might be the D (6 bases). Germline CDR1 reads MNHEY; CDR2 reads SMNVEV (reference sequence). Between the trimmed V and J ends, which lost 5 bases and 0 bases, there was a span of 11 bases. CDR3 length equals 16 residues. CDR3 sequence reads: CASSLAPSSGANVLTF. The DNA for the CDR3 is TGTGCCAGCAGTCTAGCGCCAAGCTCTGGGGCCAACGTCCTGACTTTC.

This chain connects TRBV6-4 to TRBJ1-4, with 10 nucleotides matching TRBD1. V was pared by 9 bases and J by 7 bases, with 5 bases of the junction left unmatched. The germline gives CDR1 MRHNA, CDR2 SNTAGT. This CDR3 spans 13 amino acids. The CDR3 DNA follows: TGTGCCAGATTCGGACAGGGGGTTGAAAAACTGTTTTTT. As protein: CARFGQGVEKLFF.

The chain employs TRBV15 and TRBJ2-5; 8 nucleotides align to TRBD1. This CDR3 has 16 residues. J lost 7 bases, V lost 0 bases, and 10 bases had no gene match. Germline V CDR1 and CDR2: LNHNV, YYDKDF (reference sequence). The CDR3 sequence is CATSREGAGGKGTQYF. In DNA form, the CDR3 reads TGTGCCACCAGCAGAGAGGGGGCAGGGGGCAAGGGGACCCAGTACTTC.

A single count supports this clone. The V and J genes are TRBV11-3 and TRBJ2-5; a weak D match, TRBD1 (5 bases). The V end was cut by 2 bases, the J end by 5 bases, with 9 bases between. CDR1 is SGHNT, CDR2 YENEEA, per germline. The CDR3 has 13 residues. CDR3 amino acids: CASSLMAGETQYF. The DNA of the CDR3 is TGTGCCAGCAGCTTAATGGCAGGGGAGACCCAGTACTTC.

The chain is built from TRBV11-1 and TRBJ1-1; 8 nucleotides line up with TRBD1. V was clipped by 8 bases and J by 1 base; unmatched bases: 6. Germline CDR1 reads SGHAT; CDR2 reads FQDESV (reference sequence). The CDR3 covers 14 residues. DNA of the CDR3: TGTGCCAGCTTGCCTGGGACAGGGAACACTGAAGCTTTCTTT. Amino acid sequence: CASLPGTGNTEAFF.

The V call is TRBV19, the J call TRBJ1-5; D is unresolved. CDR1 and CDR2 from the germline V gene are LNHDA and SQIVND (reference sequence). V gave up 3 bases and J gave up 7 bases, with 10 bases separating them. The CDR3 length is 13 residues. The CDR3 reads CASSMKEWQPQHF. DNA for the CDR3: TGTGCCAGTAGTATGAAGGAGTGGCAGCCCCAGCATTTT.

This clone turned up a few times. This chain joins TRBV28 and TRBJ1-1; no definite D call. The germline gives CDR1 MDHEN, CDR2 SYDVKM. V lost 9 bases to trimming and J lost 0 bases, with 11 bases between them. This CDR3 has 13 residues. The CDR3 nucleotides are TGTGCCAGTCAGACGGGAATGAACACTGAAGCTTTCTTT. Its translation is CASQTGMNTEAFF. Complete variable domain (other parts from reference TRBV28 and TRBJ1-1): DVKVTQSSRYLVKRTGEKVFLECVQDMDHENMFWYRQDPGLGLRLIYFSYDVKMKEKGDIPEGYSVSREKKERFSLILESASTNQTSMYLCASQTGMNTEAFFGQGTRLTVV.

This rearrangement joins TRBV28 to TRBJ2-7, with 10 bases identical to TRBD2. The ends lost 0 bases at V and 1 base at J; junction bases unmatched: 3. The CDR3 runs to 16 residues. The germline gives CDR1 MDHEN, CDR2 SYDVKM. CDR3 coding DNA: TGTGCCAGCAGTTTATGGAGTAGCGGGGGGTCCTACGAGCAGTACTTC. Amino acids: CASSLWSSGGSYEQYF.

This chain uses TRBV5-5 with TRBJ1-5, with TRBD1 as a possible D gene (6 bases). Germline V lookup: CDR1 SGHKS, CDR2 YYEKEE (reference sequence). V lost 6 bases and J lost 6, with 19 bases in between. This CDR3 region has 15 residues. The CDR3 nucleotides are TGTGCCAGCAACGCAGTGGCAGGGGTGAGTCAGCCCCAGCATTTT. Translated: CASNAVAGVSQPQHF. The entire variable domain, with the rest obtained from reference TRBV5-5 and TRBJ1-5, is as follows: DAGVTQSPTHLIKTRGQQVTLRCSPISGHKSVSWYQQVLGQGPQFIFQYYEKEERGRGNFPDRFSARQFPNYSSELNVNALLLGDSALYLCASNAVAGVSQPQHFGDGTRLSIL.

The count of this clone is one. This chain links TRBV6-5 with TRBJ2-2, with unresolved D. The germline gives CDR1 MNHEY, CDR2 SVGAGI. The CDR3 is made up of 12 amino acids. The V end lost 6 bases, the J end lost 6 bases, and 8 bases lay between the germline ends. CDR3 in amino acids: CASRLAAGELFF. Here the CDR3 DNA reads TGTGCCAGCAGGTTGGCGGCCGGGGAGCTGTTTTTT.

V and J are TRBV5-3 and TRBJ2-7, with 9 bases fitting TRBD2. TRBV5-3 is an ORF, and what it does is uncertain. V lost 4 bases to trimming and J lost 5 bases; unmatched junction nucleotides: 19. This CDR3 has 18 residues. The DNA of the CDR3 is TGTGCCAGAAGCACCCCCCAGGGATCCCAGCGGGAGGTGGACGAGCAGTACGTC. Encoded protein: CARSTPQGSQREVDEQYV.

CDR3 protein: CASSYSGTGRTEAFF. The CDR3 DNA sequence: TGTGCCAGCAGTTACTCGGGGACAGGGCGCACTGAAGCTTTCTTT. The chain is built from TRBV6-5 and TRBJ1-1; 9 nucleotides align to TRBD1. This CDR3 region has 15 residues. Germline trimming cut 0 bases from V and 4 bases from J; bases unmatched to any gene: 3. The V gene's germline CDR1 is MNHEY and CDR2 SVGAGI.

The chain uses TRBV7-2 and TRBJ2-3; a weak D match, TRBD1 (5 bases). V was shortened by 5 bases and J by 5 bases, with 17 bases between the two germline ends. The CDR3 spans 15 residues. Germline values: CDR1 SGHTA, CDR2 FQGNSA. CDR3 sequence (DNA): TGTGCCAGCAGCCCGGGTGGGGCCTTAGAAGATACGCAGTATTTT. Residues: CASSPGGALEDTQYF.

This clone was seen only once. This chain uses TRBV24-1 with TRBJ2-3, with 9 nucleotides matching TRBD1. The CDR3 runs to 14 residues. With V trimmed by 5 bases and J by 6 bases, 5 bases remained unmatched. Germline CDR1 is KGHDR and CDR2 is SFDVKD. As DNA, the CDR3 is TGTGCCACCAGTGTTGACAGGGGGTTTGATACGCAGTATTTT. This encodes CATSVDRGFDTQYF.

The chain has TRBV6-5 and TRBJ1-1; unclear D gene. Trimming cost V 5 bases and J 7 bases, with 14 bases left between them. Germline CDR1 is MNHEY and CDR2 is SVGAGI. The CDR3 loop spans 13 amino acids. The CDR3 DNA reads as TGTGCCAGCAGTCGTAGATACGGGGATGAAGCTTTCTTT. Translating gives CASSRRYGDEAFF.

The chain links TRBV28 to TRBJ1-4, with D possibly TRBD1 on 6 matching bases. The V and J ends lost 3 bases and 8 bases respectively, with 13 bases between them. There are 14 residues in the CDR3. CDR1 MDHEN and CDR2 SYDVKM come from the germline V gene. In DNA form, the CDR3 reads TGTGCCAGCAGTTTGCAGGGGATCCCGGAAAAACTGTTTTTT. Protein sequence: CASSLQGIPEKLFF.

The rearrangement links TRBV19 to TRBJ2-2; no firm D call. Germline CDR1 is LNHDA and CDR2 is SQIVND (reference sequence). V was pared by 5 bases and J by 6 bases, with 7 bases between. The CDR3 sequence is 12 residues long. CDR3 sequence: CASSVHSGELFF. Here the CDR3 DNA reads TGTGCCAGTAGTGTCCACTCCGGGGAGCTGTTTTTT.

Worth noting for this clone: At one of its ends the junction is not consistent with the germline gene, which may arise from a read error. This chain uses TRBV5-1 with TRBJ2-1, with TRBD1 as a possible D gene (7 bases). CDR1 SGHRS and CDR2 YFSETQ come from the germline V gene. The CDR3 totals 15 residues. CDR3 region: CASSLLEGAVNEQFF. The CDR3 DNA follows: TGTGCCAGCAGCTTGTTGGAGGGGGCGGTGAATGAGCAGTTCTTC.

This clone was detected once. Here the CDR3 reads CASSQRTPSNNSPLHF. CDR3 bases: TGTGCCAGCAGCCAACGGACACCGTCAAATAATTCACCCCTCCACTTT. The chain recombines TRBV5-6 with TRBJ1-6; D possibly corresponds to TRBD1 (5 bases). CDR3 size: 16 residues. The germline V gene encodes CDR1 SGHDT and CDR2 YYEEEE. V was shortened by 4 bases and J by 5 bases, with 16 bases between the two germline ends. Supplemented by reference TRBV5-6 and TRBJ1-6, the full variable domain reads DAGVTQSPTHLIKTRGQQVTLRCSPKSGHDTVSWYQQALGQGPQFIFQYYEEEERQRGNFPDRFSGHQFPNYSSELNVNALLLGDSALYLCASSQRTPSNNSPLHFGNGTRLTVT.

The rearrangement links TRBV9 to TRBJ2-5; 7 nucleotides align to TRBD1. The germline CDR1 and CDR2 sequences are SGDLS and YYNGEE. V lost 3 bases to trimming and J lost 0 bases; unmatched junction nucleotides: 2. The CDR3 is made up of 14 amino acids. The CDR3 nucleotides are TGTGCCAGCAGCGCCGGGACAGACCAAGAGACCCAGTACTTC. Its translation is CASSAGTDQETQYF.

In its sample, this clone was seen a few times. The chain employs TRBV9 and TRBJ2-1; no reliable D call. The germline V gene encodes CDR1 SGDLS and CDR2 YYNGEE. The CDR3 is 12 amino acids. V gave up 5 bases and J gave up 10 bases, with 13 bases separating them. DNA for the CDR3: TGTGCCAGCAGTGATGATCGGTGGGAGCAGTTCTTC. Translating gives CASSDDRWEQFF.

The chain couples TRBV23-1 to TRBJ1-2; TRBD1 matches at 10 bases. TRBV23-1 is sorted into the ORF group, with uncertain function. The CDR3 is 15 residues long. V shed 6 bases and J 4 bases; nucleotides not matched to a gene: 8. CDR3 sequence: CASRRTGGSGYGYTF. For the CDR3, the DNA is TGCGCCAGCAGAAGGACAGGGGGTAGTGGCTATGGCTACACCTTC.